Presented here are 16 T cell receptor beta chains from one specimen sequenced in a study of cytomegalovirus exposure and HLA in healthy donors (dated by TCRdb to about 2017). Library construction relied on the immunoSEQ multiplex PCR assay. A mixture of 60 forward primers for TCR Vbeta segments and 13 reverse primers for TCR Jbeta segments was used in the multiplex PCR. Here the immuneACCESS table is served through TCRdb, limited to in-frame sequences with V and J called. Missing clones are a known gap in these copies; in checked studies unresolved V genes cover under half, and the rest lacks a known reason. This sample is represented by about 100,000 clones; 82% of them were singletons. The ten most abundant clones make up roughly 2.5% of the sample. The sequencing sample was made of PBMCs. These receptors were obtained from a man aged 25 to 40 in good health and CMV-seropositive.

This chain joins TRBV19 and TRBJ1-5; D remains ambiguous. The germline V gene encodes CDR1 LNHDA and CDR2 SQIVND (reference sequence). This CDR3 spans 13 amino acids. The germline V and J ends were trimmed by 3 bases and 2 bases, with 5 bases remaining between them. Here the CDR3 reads CASSMEGNQPQHF. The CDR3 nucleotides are TGTGCCAGTAGTATGGAGGGCAATCAGCCCCAGCATTTT.

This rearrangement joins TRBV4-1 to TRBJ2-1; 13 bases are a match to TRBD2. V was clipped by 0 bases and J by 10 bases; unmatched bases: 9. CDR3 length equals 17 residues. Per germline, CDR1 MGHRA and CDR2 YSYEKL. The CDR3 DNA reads TGCGCCAGCAGCCAAGATCGAGAACTAGCGGGGGGGCACGAGCAGTTCTTC. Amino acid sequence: CASSQDRELAGGHEQFF.

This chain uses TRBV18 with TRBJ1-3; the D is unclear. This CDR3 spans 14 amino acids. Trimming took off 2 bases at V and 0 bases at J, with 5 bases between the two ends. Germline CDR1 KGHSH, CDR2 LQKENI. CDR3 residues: CASSPAVSGNTIYF. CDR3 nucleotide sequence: TGTGCCAGCTCACCAGCAGTCTCTGGAAACACCATATATTTT.

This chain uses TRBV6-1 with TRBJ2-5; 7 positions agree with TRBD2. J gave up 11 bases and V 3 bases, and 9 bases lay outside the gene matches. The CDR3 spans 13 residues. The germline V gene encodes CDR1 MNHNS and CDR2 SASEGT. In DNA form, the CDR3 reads TGTGCCAGCAGTGACGCCGCGCAGCGGGGACAGTACTTC. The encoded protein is CASSDAAQRGQYF.

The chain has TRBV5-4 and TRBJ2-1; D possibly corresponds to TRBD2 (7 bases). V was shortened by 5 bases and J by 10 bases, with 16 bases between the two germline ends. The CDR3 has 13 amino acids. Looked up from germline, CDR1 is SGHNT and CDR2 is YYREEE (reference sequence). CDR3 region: CASSLQGGGEQFF. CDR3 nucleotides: TGTGCCAGCAGTTTACAGGGAGGGGGGGAGCAGTTCTTC. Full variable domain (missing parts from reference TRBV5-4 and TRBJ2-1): ETGVTQSPTHLIKTRGQQVTLRCSSQSGHNTVSWYQQALGQGPQFIFQYYREEENGRGNFPPRFSGLQFPNYSSELNVNALELDDSALYLCASSLQGGGEQFFGPGTRLTVL.

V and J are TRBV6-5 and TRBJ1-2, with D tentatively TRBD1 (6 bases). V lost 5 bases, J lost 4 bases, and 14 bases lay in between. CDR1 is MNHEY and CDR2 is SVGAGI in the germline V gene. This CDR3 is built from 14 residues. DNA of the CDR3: TGTGCCAGCAGTCATCCGGGACACCTCTATGGCTACACCTTC. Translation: CASSHPGHLYGYTF.

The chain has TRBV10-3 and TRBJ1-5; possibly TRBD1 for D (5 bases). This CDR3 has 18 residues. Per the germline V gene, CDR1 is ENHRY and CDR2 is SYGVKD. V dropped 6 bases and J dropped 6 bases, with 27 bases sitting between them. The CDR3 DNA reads TGTGCCATCAGCCAAAAGGACACCTCCTCTCTTCAGGGTCAGCCCCAGCATTTT. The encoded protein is CAISQKDTSSLQGQPQHF.

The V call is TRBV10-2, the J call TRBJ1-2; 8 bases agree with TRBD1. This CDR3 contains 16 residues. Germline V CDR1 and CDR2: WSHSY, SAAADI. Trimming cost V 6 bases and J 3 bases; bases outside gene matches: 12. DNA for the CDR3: TGCGCCAGCAGGGGGAATGGTGACAGGGGCCACTATGGCTACACCTTC. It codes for CASRGNGDRGHYGYTF.

CDR3 loop: CASSDRGQGWGTEAFF. CDR3 coding DNA: TGTGCCAGCAGTGATCGGGGACAGGGGTGGGGAACTGAAGCTTTCTTT. The J gene is TRBJ1-1, the V gene TRBV25-1; 10 positions match TRBD1. CDR3 length: 16 amino acids. Germline CDR1 and CDR2: MGHDK and SYGVNS. With V trimmed by 3 bases and J by 5 bases, 9 bases remained unmatched.

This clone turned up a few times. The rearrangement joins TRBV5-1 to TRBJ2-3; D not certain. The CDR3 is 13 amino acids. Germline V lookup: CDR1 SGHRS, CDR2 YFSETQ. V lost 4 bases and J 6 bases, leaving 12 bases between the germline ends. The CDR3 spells CASSLSPGDTQYF. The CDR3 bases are TGCGCCAGCAGCCTCTCACCTGGCGATACGCAGTATTTT.

The chain's CDR3 is CASSPTTTMNTEAFF. CDR3 sequence (DNA): TGTGCCAGCAGCCCGACTACAACGATGAACACTGAAGCTTTCTTT. The chain couples TRBV9 to TRBJ1-1; D call uncertain. The germline V gene has CDR1 SGDLS and CDR2 YYNGEE. V was clipped by 4 bases and J by 0 bases, with 13 bases between them. The length of the CDR3 is 15 residues.

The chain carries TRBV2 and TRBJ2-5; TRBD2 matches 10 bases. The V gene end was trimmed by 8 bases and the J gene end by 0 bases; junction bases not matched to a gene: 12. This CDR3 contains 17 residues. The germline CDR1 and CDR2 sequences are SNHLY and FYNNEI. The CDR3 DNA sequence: TGTGCCAGCGGGGGAAGCGGGGGGGCCCCGTACCAAGAGACCCAGTACTTC. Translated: CASGGSGGAPYQETQYF.

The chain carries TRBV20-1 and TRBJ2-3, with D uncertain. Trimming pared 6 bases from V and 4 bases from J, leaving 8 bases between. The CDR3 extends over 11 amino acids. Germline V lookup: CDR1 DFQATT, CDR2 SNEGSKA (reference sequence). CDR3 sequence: CSAVAPDTQYF. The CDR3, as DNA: TGCAGTGCGGTAGCCCCAGATACGCAGTATTTT.

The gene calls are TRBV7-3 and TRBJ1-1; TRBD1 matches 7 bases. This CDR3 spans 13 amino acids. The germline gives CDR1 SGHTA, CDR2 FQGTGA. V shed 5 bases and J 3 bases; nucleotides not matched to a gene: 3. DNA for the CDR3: TGTGCCAGCAGCGTCGACAGGGACACTGAAGCTTTCTTT. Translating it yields CASSVDRDTEAFF.

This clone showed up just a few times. Here the CDR3 reads CASSYSYEQYF. The CDR3 nucleotides are TGTGCCAGCAGCTACAGCTACGAGCAGTACTTC. V gene TRBV2 combines with J gene TRBJ2-7; D gene uncertain. CDR1 and CDR2 (germline): SNHLY, FYNNEI. The CDR3 spans 11 residues. Trimming took 6 bases from V and 3 from J, leaving 6 bases between them.

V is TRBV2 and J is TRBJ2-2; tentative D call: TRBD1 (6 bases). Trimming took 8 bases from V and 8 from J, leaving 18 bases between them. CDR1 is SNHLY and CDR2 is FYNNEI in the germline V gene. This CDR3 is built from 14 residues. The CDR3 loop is CASLGHPGMGELFF. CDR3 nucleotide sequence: TGTGCCAGCCTGGGACACCCGGGGATGGGGGAGCTGTTTTTT.